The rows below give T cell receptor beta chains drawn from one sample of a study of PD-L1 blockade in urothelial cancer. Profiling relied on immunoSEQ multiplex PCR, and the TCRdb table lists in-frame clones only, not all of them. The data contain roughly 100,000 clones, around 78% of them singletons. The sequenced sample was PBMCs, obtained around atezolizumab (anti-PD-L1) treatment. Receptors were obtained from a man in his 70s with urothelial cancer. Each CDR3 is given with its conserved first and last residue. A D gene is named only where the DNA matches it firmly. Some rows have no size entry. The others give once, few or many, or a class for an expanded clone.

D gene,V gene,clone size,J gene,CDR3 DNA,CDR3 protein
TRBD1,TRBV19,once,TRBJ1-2,TGTGCCAGTACCCTAAGGGGGACAGGGGGCGAGGACTATGGCTACACCTTC,CASTLRGTGGEDYGYTF
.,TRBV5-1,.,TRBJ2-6,TGCGCCAGCAGCGGACAGCTCTCTGGGGCCAACGTCCTGACTTTC,CASSGQLSGANVLTF
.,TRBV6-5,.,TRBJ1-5,TGTGCCAGCAGTTTAAGCGGTGTAAATCAGCCCCAGCATTTT,CASSLSGVNQPQHF
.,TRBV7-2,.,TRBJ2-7,TGTGCCAGCAGCTTAGCGGTAGGCCCCAGGCCCTACGAGCAGTACTTC,CASSLAVGPRPYEQYF
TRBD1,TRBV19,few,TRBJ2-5,TGTGCCAGTAGTCCCCGACAGGGGAGGGAGACCCAGTACTTC,CASSPRQGRETQYF
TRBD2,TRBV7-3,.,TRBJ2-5,TGTGCCAGCAGCTTTCTAGCGGGGGACCAAGAGACCCAGTACTTC,CASSFLAGDQETQYF
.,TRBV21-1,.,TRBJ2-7,TGTGCCAGCAGCAAAGTGGAACTAGCGGGAAACTACGAGCAGTACTTC,CASSKVELAGNYEQYF
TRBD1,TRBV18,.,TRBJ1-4,TGTGCCAGCTCAATCCGACAGGGAACTAATGAAAAACTGTTTTTT,CASSIRQGTNEKLFF
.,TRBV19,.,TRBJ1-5,TGTGCCAGTAGTATGGGGGGAGGGGTCAATCAGCCCCAGCATTTT,CASSMGGGVNQPQHF
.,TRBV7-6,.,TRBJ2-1,TGTGCCAGCAGCTTAGAGGGGCCCTCCAATGAGCAGTTCTTC,CASSLEGPSNEQFF
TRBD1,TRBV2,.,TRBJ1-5,TGTGCCAGCAGTGAGGGACAGGGGGCGAATCAGCCCCAGCATTTT,CASSEGQGANQPQHF
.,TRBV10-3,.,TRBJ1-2,TGTGCCATATCACACGGTACGGGAGGCTACACCTTC,CAISHGTGGYTF
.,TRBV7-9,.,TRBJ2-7,TGTGCCAGCAGGGACGGGAGCTACGAGCAGTACTTC,CASRDGSYEQYF
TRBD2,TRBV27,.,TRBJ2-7,TGTGCCAGCAGTTTAACTAGCGGGAGAAATGAGCAGTACTTC,CASSLTSGRNEQYF
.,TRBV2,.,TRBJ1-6,TGTGCCAGCAGTGCTGCACAGCCTGGGTATAATTCACCCCTCCACTTT,CASSAAQPGYNSPLHF
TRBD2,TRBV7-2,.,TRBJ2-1,TGTGCCGGGGCCCCTACGGGCGGGGGGGCCTACAATGAGCAGTTCTTC,CAGAPTGGGAYNEQFF
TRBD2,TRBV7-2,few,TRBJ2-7,TGTGCCAGCAGCTTATCGGCGGGAGGGCATTACGAGCAGTACTTC,CASSLSAGGHYEQYF
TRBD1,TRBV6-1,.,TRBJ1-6,TGTGCCAGCATCCATGCCGGGACAGATAATTCACCCCTCCACTTT,CASIHAGTDNSPLHF
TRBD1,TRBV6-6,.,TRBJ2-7,TGTGCCAGCAGTTACACCGGGACAGGTAGTCCCTACGAGCAGTACTTC,CASSYTGTGSPYEQYF
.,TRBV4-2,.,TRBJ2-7,TGTGCCAGCAGCCAAGAAGCGGACGGCTCCTACGAGCAGTACTTC,CASSQEADGSYEQYF
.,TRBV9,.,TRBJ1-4,TGTGCCAGCAGCCCCAGAGGGTCAACTAATGAAAAACTGTTTTTT,CASSPRGSTNEKLFF
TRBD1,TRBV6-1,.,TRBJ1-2,TGTGCCGCAATTGGGACAGAGGGGTTCTATGGCTACACCTTC,CAAIGTEGFYGYTF
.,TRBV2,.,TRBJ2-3,TGTGCCAGCAGTGAAGAAAGGGCAGGGAGGGATACGCAGTATTTT,CASSEERAGRDTQYF
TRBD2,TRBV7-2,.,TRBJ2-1,TGTGCCAGCAGCTCCTATAGCGGGAGGGCCTTAGGGAATGAGCAGTTCTTC,CASSSYSGRALGNEQFF
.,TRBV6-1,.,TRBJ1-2,TGTGCCAGCAGTGGGCAGGGAGGTTATAACTATGGCTACACCTTC,CASSGQGGYNYGYTF
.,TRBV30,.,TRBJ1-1,TGTGCCTGGAGTGAACAGGGGAACACTGAAGCTTTCTTT,CAWSEQGNTEAFF
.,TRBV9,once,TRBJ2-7,TGTGCCAGCAGCGTAGGCCCGTCCGGGGAGCAGTACTTC,CASSVGPSGEQYF
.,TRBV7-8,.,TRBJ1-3,TGTGCCAGCAGCCGATCGGGGAGCTCTGGAAACACCATATATTTT,CASSRSGSSGNTIYF
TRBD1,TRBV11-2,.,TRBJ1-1,TGTGCCAGCAGCACGACACAGGGGGCGGGTGAAGCTTTCTTT,CASSTTQGAGEAFF
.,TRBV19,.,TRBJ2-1,TGTGCCAGTAGTATAAATCAGGAGGGGAATGAGCAGTTCTTC,CASSINQEGNEQFF
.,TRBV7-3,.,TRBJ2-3,TGTGCCAGCAGCTCGTCGACAGATACGCAGTATTTT,CASSSSTDTQYF
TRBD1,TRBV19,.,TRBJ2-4,TGTGCCAGTAGTAAAGGGGGACAGGGAAGAAACATTCAGTACTTC,CASSKGGQGRNIQYF
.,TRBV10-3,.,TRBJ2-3,TGTGCCATCAGTGTACAGGGTAGGAGCACAGATACGCAGTATTTT,CAISVQGRSTDTQYF
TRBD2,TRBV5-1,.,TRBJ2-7,TGCGCCAGCAGCTTGCCCGGGACTAGCGGGATTGGCGAGCAGTACTTC,CASSLPGTSGIGEQYF
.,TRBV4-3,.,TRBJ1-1,TGCGCCAGCCAAAAGTCGCGGGAGTCGGTCACTGAAGCTTTCTTT,CASQKSRESVTEAFF
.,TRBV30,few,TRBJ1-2,TGTGCCTGGACCCGGCAGGGCATCTATGGCTACACCTTC,CAWTRQGIYGYTF
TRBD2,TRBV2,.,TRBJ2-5,TGTGCCACCACCACTTCCCTAGCGGGAGGAGAGACCCAGTACTTC,CATTTSLAGGETQYF
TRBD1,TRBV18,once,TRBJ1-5,TGTGCCAGCTCACCACCAATGGGACAGGGAACAGGTATTCAGCCCCAGCATTTT,CASSPPMGQGTGIQPQHF
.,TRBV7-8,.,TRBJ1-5,TGTGCCAGCAGCTTAGGTAGTCAGCCCCAGCATTTT,CASSLGSQPQHF
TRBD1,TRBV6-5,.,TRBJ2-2,TGTGCCAGCATGCGGTTGACAGGGGGCAGCGGGGAGCTGTTTTTT,CASMRLTGGSGELFF
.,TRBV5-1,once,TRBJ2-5,TGCGCCAGCAGCTTAGGACCGGGGGAGACCCAGTACTTC,CASSLGPGETQYF
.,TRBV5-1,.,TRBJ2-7,TGCGCCAGCAGCGTCGGACACACAACATCCTCCTACGAGCAGTACTTC,CASSVGHTTSSYEQYF
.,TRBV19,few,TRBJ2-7,TGTGCCAGTGGGCCGACAACCTACGAGCAGTACTTC,CASGPTTYEQYF
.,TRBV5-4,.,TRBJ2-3,TGTGCCAGCAGCTTGGCCGGGGTCGGGAGCACAGATACGCAGTATTTT,CASSLAGVGSTDTQYF
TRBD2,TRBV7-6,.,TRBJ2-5,TGTGCGGGGGGGACTAGCGGAGAAAAAGAGACCCAGTACTTC,CAGGTSGEKETQYF
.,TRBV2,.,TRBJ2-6,TGTACCAGCAGTGAATCGGGTGGGGCCAACGTCCTGACTTTC,CTSSESGGANVLTF
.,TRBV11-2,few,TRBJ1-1,TGTGCCAGCAGCTTAGCAGGCCAGGGAGGGTTGACTGAAGCTTTCTTT,CASSLAGQGGLTEAFF
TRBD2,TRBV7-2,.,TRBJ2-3,TGTGCCAGCAGCAAAGAGACTAGCGGGGACAGCACAGATACGCAGTATTTT,CASSKETSGDSTDTQYF
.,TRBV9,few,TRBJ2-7,TGTGCCAGCAGCTCCCGGGACACCCTCTACGAGCAGTACTTC,CASSSRDTLYEQYF
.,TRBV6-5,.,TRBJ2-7,TGTGCCAGCAGTTACTCGAAGCTCCAATACGAGCAGTACTTC,CASSYSKLQYEQYF
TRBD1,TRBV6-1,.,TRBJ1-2,TGTGCCAGCAGTGAAGAGACAGGGGTTGGTGGCTACACCTTC,CASSEETGVGGYTF
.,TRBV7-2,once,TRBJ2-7,TGTGCCAGCAGCTTAGTGGGGGCAGGATACGAGCAGTACTTC,CASSLVGAGYEQYF